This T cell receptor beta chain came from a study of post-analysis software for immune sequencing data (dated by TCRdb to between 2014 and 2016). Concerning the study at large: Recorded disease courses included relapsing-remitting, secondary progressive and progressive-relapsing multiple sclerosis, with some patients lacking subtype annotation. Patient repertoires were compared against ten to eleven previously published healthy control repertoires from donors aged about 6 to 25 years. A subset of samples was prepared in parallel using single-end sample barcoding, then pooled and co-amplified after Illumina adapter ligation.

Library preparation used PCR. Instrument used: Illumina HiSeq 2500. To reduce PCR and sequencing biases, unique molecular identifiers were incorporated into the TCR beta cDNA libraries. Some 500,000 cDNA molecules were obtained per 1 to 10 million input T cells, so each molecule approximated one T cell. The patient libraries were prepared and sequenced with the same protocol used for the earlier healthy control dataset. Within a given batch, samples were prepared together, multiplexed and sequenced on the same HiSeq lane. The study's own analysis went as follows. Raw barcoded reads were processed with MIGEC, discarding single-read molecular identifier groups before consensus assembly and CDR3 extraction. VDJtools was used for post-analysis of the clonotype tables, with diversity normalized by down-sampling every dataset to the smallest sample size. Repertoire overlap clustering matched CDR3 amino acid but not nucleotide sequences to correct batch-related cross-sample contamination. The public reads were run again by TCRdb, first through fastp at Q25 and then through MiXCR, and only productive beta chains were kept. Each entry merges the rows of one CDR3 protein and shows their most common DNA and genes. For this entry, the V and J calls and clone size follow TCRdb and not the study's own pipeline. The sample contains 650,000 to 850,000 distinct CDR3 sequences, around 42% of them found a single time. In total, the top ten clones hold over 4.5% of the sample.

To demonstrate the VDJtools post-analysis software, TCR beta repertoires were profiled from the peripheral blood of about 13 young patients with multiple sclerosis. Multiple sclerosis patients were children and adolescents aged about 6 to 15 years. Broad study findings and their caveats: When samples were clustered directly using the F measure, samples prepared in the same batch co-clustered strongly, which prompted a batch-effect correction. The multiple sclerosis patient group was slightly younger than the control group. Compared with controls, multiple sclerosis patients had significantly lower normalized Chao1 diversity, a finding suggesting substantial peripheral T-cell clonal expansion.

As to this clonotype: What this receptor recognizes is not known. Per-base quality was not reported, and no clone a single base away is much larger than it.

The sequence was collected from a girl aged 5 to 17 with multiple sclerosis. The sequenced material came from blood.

The CDR3 protein is CSARNRDYEQYF. The DNA sequence is as follows: TGCAGTGCTAGGAACAGGGACTACGAGCAGTACTTC. The chain employs TRBV20-1 and TRBJ2-7; TRBD1 could be the D gene, as 6 bases match. In the germline V gene (reference sequence), CDR1 corresponds to DFQATT and CDR2 to SNEGSKA. The CDR3 measures 12 amino acids from cysteine to phenylalanine. Solely the CDR3 DNA is kept, with 36 bases framed from the first base. V is clipped by 3 bases and J by 3 bases, and the sequence between their germline boundaries is 9 bases long.